Each of the 3 T cell receptor beta chains below was sequenced from the same sample in a study of blood T cells in healthy people across ages. A J-beta primer mix and a sample-barcoded 5' primer were used in a second PCR of about 7 to 12 cycles. Via MiXCR, TCRdb re-called the 5' RACE reads, giving one row per CDR3 protein. The sample holds about 600,000 distinct CDR3 sequences, around 48% seen once. Material for sequencing was blood. Every receptor here comes from a man of 80 years or more in good health.

In its sample, this clonotype was seen many times. The V call is TRBV6-5, the J call TRBJ1-1; D ambiguous. CDR3 size: 14 residues. The V end lost 5 bases, the J end lost 0 bases, and 10 bases lay between the germline ends. Germline CDR1 is MNHEY and CDR2 is SVGAGI. The CDR3 reads CASSRRQLNTEAFF. CDR3 nucleotides: TGTGCCAGCAGTAGGCGACAACTGAACACTGAAGCTTTCTTT.

V usage is TRBV10-3 and J usage is TRBJ1-1; a weak D match, TRBD1 (5 bases). Germline CDR1 is ENHRY and CDR2 is SYGVKD. CDR3 length: 14 amino acids. Between the trimmed V and J ends, which lost 8 bases and 7 bases, there was a span of 20 bases. CDR3 loop: CAIGDGKGSYEAFF. CDR3 nucleotides: TGTGCCATCGGGGACGGGAAGGGAAGTTATGAAGCTTTCTTT.

This chain connects TRBV20-1 to TRBJ1-2; possible D gene TRBD1, 6 bases. The CDR3 totals 13 residues. With 5 bases removed from V and 2 bases from J, the gap between germline ends came to 12 bases. The germline V gene has CDR1 DFQATT and CDR2 SNEGSKA (reference sequence). The CDR3 is CSAGQTGNYGYTF. As DNA, the CDR3 is TGCAGTGCTGGCCAGACAGGAAACTATGGCTACACCTTC.